This T cell receptor beta chain appears in the sequencing data of a study of T cells in Graves' hyperthyroidism and ophthalmopathy. The investigators amplified TCR beta CDR3 regions from RNA transcripts. The HTBI primer set was used in a first-round RT-PCR of the TCR CDR3. TCRdb reprocessed the multiplex PCR reads with MiXCR, giving one entry per CDR3 protein. The sample has about 680,000 distinct CDR3 sequences, just over 35% seen once. Source material: blood. This TCR was recovered from a woman in her thirties or forties with Graves' hyperthyroidism.

The CDR3 DNA reads as TGTGCCACCAGCAGAGATACCGCGGGACAGGGCTATGGCTACACCTTC. Translated, it gives CATSRDTAGQGYGYTF. The V and J genes are TRBV15 and TRBJ1-2; 9 bases map to TRBD1. The trim removed 0 bases at V and 4 bases at J, leaving 6 bases unmatched. Germline CDR1 reads LNHNV; CDR2 reads YYDKDF (reference sequence). This CDR3 is 16 amino acids long.